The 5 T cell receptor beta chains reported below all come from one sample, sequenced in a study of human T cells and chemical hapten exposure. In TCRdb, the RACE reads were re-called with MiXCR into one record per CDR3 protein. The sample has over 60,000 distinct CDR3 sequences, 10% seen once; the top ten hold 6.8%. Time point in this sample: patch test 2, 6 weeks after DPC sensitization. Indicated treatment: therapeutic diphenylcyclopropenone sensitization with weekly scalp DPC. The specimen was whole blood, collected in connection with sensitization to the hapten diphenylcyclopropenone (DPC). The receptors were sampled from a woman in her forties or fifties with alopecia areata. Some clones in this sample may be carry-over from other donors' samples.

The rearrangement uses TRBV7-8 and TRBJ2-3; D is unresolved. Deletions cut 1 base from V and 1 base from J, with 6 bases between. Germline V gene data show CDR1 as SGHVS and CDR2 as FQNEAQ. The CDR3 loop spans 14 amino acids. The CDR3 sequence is CASSLGHGTDTQYF. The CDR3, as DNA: TGTGCCAGCAGCTTAGGCCACGGCACAGATACGCAGTATTTT.

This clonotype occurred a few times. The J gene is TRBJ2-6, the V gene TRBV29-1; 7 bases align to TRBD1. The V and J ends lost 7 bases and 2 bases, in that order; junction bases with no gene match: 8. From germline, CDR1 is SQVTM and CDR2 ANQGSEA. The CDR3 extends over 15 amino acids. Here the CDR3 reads CSARDSPAGANVLTF. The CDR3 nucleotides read TGCAGCGCCAGGGACAGCCCAGCTGGGGCCAACGTCCTGACTTTC.

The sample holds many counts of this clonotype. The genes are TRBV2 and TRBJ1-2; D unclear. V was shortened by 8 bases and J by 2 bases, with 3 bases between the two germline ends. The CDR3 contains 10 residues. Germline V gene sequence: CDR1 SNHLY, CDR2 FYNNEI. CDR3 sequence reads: CASQNYGYTF. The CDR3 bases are TGTGCCAGCCAAAACTATGGCTACACCTTC.

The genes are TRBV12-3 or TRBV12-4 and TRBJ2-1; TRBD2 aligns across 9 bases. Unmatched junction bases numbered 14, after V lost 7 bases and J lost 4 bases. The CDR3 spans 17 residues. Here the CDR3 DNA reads TGTGCCAGCACCGGGCTTGGTTTAGCGGGAGAATACAATGAGCAGTTCTTC. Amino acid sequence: CASTGLGLAGEYNEQFF.

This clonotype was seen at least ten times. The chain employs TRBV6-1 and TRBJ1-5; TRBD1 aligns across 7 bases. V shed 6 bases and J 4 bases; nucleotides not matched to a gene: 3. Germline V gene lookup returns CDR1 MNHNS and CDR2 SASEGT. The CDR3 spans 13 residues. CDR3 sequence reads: CASRRGQNQPQHF. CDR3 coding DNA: TGTGCCAGCAGGCGGGGACAGAATCAGCCCCAGCATTTT.